The 26 T cell receptor beta chains listed next were all sequenced from one sample in a study of response to subunit inactivated influenza vaccine. One entry per CDR3 protein results from TCRdb running MiXCR on the RT-PCR reads. The sample contains approximately 530,000 distinct CDR3 sequences, around 8% of which appear only once. The material sequenced was PBMCs from blood, taken roughly 24 months after vaccination. The origin of the receptors is a man between 45 and 75 years old who received an inactivated influenza vaccine.

This clonotype has a handful of counts. The J gene is TRBJ2-7, the V gene TRBV6-1; D ambiguous. In germline, CDR1 is MNHNS, CDR2 SASEGT. The CDR3 has 13 residues. Trimming removed 6 bases at V and 0 bases at J, with 9 bases between. The CDR3: CASSRLSSYEQYF. CDR3 nucleotide sequence: TGTGCCAGCAGCCGCTTGTCCTCCTACGAGCAGTACTTC.

This clonotype has a count of ten or more. The V call is TRBV29-1, the J call TRBJ2-3; possibly TRBD1 for D (6 bases). The CDR3 length is 15 residues. The germline CDR1 and CDR2 sequences are SQVTM and ANQGSEA. Trimming left V 7 bases short and J 4 bases short, with 21 bases between. The CDR3 region has the DNA TGCAGCGGGGCCTCAGGGGCCCGAGGGGCAGATACGCAGTATTTT. Its protein product is CSGASGARGADTQYF.

In this sample, this clonotype turned up many times. The CDR3 bases are TGTGCCAGCTCACCGGACAGGGCATATCAGCCCCAGCATTTT. Amino acids: CASSPDRAYQPQHF. V gene TRBV18 combines with J gene TRBJ1-5; 8 bases match TRBD1. The junction had 3 bases not matched to a gene; V was cut back by 3 bases and J by 5 bases. In germline, CDR1 is KGHSH, CDR2 LQKENI. The CDR3 contains 14 residues.

This clonotype was found a few times. This chain links TRBV28 with TRBJ2-3; possible D gene TRBD2, 6 bases. Trimming removed 5 bases from V and 0 bases from J, with 24 bases in between. Germline loops: CDR1 MDHEN, CDR2 SYDVKM. The CDR3 loop spans 19 amino acids. The CDR3 DNA reads as TGTGCCAGCAGTGACGATTTTCAACCGGGACTCGAAAGCACAGATACGCAGTATTTT. This codes for CASSDDFQPGLESTDTQYF.

This clonotype was detected ten times or more. This CDR3 reads CAISEGSTGTASEAFF. DNA for the CDR3: TGTGCCATCAGTGAGGGTTCCACCGGGACAGCCAGTGAAGCTTTCTTT. V is TRBV10-3 and J is TRBJ1-1; 7 bases line up with TRBD1. J was trimmed by 7 bases and V by 2 bases; bases with no gene match: 13. CDR3 length: 16 amino acids. Looked up from germline, CDR1 is ENHRY and CDR2 is SYGVKD.

This clonotype was detected many times. The genes are TRBV20-1 and TRBJ2-1; D tentatively reads TRBD1 or TRBD2 (5 bases each). From germline, CDR1 is DFQATT and CDR2 SNEGSKA (reference sequence). This CDR3 has 11 residues. Trimming shortened V by 5 bases and J by 8 bases, and 10 bases separated the two germline ends. The CDR3 coding sequence is TGCAGTGCTGGGCAGGGAGATGAGCAGTTCTTC. The encoded protein is CSAGQGDEQFF.

This clonotype occurred many times. The rearrangement joins TRBV6-2 or TRBV6-3 to TRBJ1-5; D ambiguous. Germline CDR1 reads MNHEY; CDR2 reads SVGEGT. V was shortened by 7 bases and J by 6 bases, with 13 bases between the two germline ends. The CDR3 is 13 amino acids. The CDR3 coding sequence is TGTGCCAGCACAACCCGAGACGGTCAGCCCCAGCATTTT. It translates to CASTTRDGQPQHF.

This clonotype was counted ten times or more. The chain combines TRBV12-3 or TRBV12-4 with TRBJ2-3, with TRBD2 matching 7 bases. This CDR3 has 13 residues. Unmatched junction bases numbered 3, after V lost 6 bases and J lost 3 bases. The CDR3 reads CASRRLATDTQYF. The DNA for the CDR3 is TGTGCCAGCAGACGACTAGCAACAGATACGCAGTATTTT.

This chain joins TRBV20-1 and TRBJ2-3; 8 bases align to TRBD2. V trimming: 6 bases; J trimming: 2 bases; junction bases outside the gene matches: 10. CDR3 length equals 15 residues. Germline V gene sequence: CDR1 DFQATT, CDR2 SNEGSKA (reference sequence). CDR3 DNA sequence: TGCAGTGCCGGGGGGGTGCGGGGGACCACAGATACGCAGTATTTT. Its translation is CSAGGVRGTTDTQYF.

This clonotype appeared a few times. The rearrangement links TRBV28 to TRBJ2-1, with TRBD2 as a possible D gene (5 bases). The CDR3 length is 14 residues. Trimming cost V 5 bases and J 7 bases, with 15 bases left between them. Germline V gene sequence: CDR1 MDHEN, CDR2 SYDVKM. The CDR3 reads CASSPRRDGNEQFF. The CDR3 DNA sequence: TGTGCCAGCAGTCCCCGACGGGATGGGAATGAGCAGTTCTTC.

This clonotype was seen a handful of times. The genes are TRBV6-1 and TRBJ2-2, with 8 bases that match TRBD1. This CDR3 has 17 amino acids. Losses at the gene ends were 5 bases for V and 1 base for J; bases not matched to a gene: 9. From germline, CDR1 is MNHNS and CDR2 SASEGT. CDR3 residues: CASSRDLGTGNTGELFF. The CDR3 bases are TGTGCCAGCAGTCGAGACCTCGGGACAGGGAACACCGGGGAGCTGTTTTTT.

This clonotype has only a few counts. The V and J genes are TRBV20-1 and TRBJ1-5; no definite D call. V lost 0 bases and J lost 9, with 9 bases in between. This CDR3 has 12 residues. CDR1 and CDR2 from the germline V gene are DFQATT and SNEGSKA (reference sequence). The DNA of the CDR3 is TGCAGTGCTAGAGAAGGGCCGCGGCCCCAGCATTTT. The encoded protein is CSAREGPRPQHF.

The chain has TRBV4-2 and TRBJ1-6; 7 positions agree with TRBD1. Looked up from germline, CDR1 is LGHNA and CDR2 is YNFKEQ. The CDR3 sequence is 17 residues long. V lost 8 bases, J lost 5 bases, and 15 bases stayed unmatched. The CDR3 DNA is TGTGCCAGCGGCAGGCAACTCGCTGGACAGGATAATTCACCCCTCCACTTT. It translates to CASGRQLAGQDNSPLHF.

There are a few counts of this clonotype. This chain uses TRBV5-1 with TRBJ2-7, with D possibly called TRBD1 or TRBD2 (5 bases each). V shed 4 bases and J shed 0 bases, with 11 bases lying between them. This CDR3 has 14 residues. In germline, CDR1 is SGHRS, CDR2 YFSETQ. The chain's CDR3 is CASSIIGTSYEQYF. In DNA form, the CDR3 reads TGCGCCAGCAGCATTATAGGGACCTCCTACGAGCAGTACTTC.

The gene calls are TRBV5-1 and TRBJ2-3; D may correspond to TRBD1 or TRBD2 (6 bases each). The germline CDR1 and CDR2 sequences are SGHRS and YFSETQ. The CDR3 is 19 amino acids. V was pared by 0 bases and J by 1 base, with 21 bases between. Here the CDR3 reads CASSLAGVPGARGTDTQYF. The CDR3 DNA is TGCGCCAGCAGCTTGGCCGGGGTCCCGGGGGCGAGGGGCACAGATACGCAGTATTTT.

This clonotype appeared a few times. The J gene is TRBJ2-1, the V gene TRBV7-6; perhaps TRBD1 as D (5 bases). The CDR3 totals 13 residues. The ends were cut back, 1 base at V and 6 bases at J, with 7 bases in the middle. From germline, CDR1 is SGHVS and CDR2 FNYEAQ. This chain's CDR3 is CASSLEQGNEQFF. DNA of the CDR3: TGTGCCAGCAGCTTAGAGCAGGGCAATGAGCAGTTCTTC.

This clonotype showed up many times. This chain joins TRBV5-1 and TRBJ1-1, with D hard to call. The V end lost 5 bases, the J end lost 4 bases, and 24 bases lay between the germline ends. The CDR3 loop spans 17 amino acids. CDR1 is SGHRS and CDR2 is YFSETQ in the germline V gene. CDR3 nucleotide sequence: TGCGCCAGCAGACCTACGGGGTGGGAGAAGAGTGGCACTGAAGCTTTCTTT. The encoded protein is CASRPTGWEKSGTEAFF.

The rearrangement links TRBV3-1 to TRBJ2-7; D unresolved. V lost 4 bases, J lost 3 bases, and 13 bases lay in between. This CDR3 is 14 amino acids long. CDR1 and CDR2 (germline): LGHDT, YNNKEL (reference sequence). CDR3 amino acids: CASSPGGPSYEQYF. The CDR3 bases are TGTGCCAGCAGCCCGGGTGGCCCAAGCTACGAGCAGTACTTC.

The chain couples TRBV5-5 to TRBJ2-5, with D unresolved. The CDR3 has 15 amino acids. Trimming shortened V by 1 base and J by 7 bases, and 17 bases separated the two germline ends. Looked up from germline, CDR1 is SGHKS and CDR2 is YYEKEE (reference sequence). The CDR3 coding sequence is TGTGCCAGCAGCTTGTCTCGTCAGGCCCACTGGACCCAGTACTTC. Protein sequence: CASSLSRQAHWTQYF.

This clonotype was detected a few times. The genes are TRBV12-3 or TRBV12-4 and TRBJ1-5; a weak D match, TRBD1 (6 bases). V was shortened by 5 bases and J by 7 bases, with 12 bases between the two germline ends. There are 13 residues in the CDR3. CDR3 nucleotide sequence: TGTGCCAGCAGTACCGGGACACACCAGCCCCAGCATTTT. Translation gives CASSTGTHQPQHF.

This clonotype was recorded only once. J is TRBJ2-1 and V is TRBV7-2; TRBD2 matches 7 bases. Trimming cost V 3 bases and J 5 bases; bases outside gene matches: 13. CDR1 is SGHTA, CDR2 FQGNSA, per germline. The CDR3 is made up of 17 amino acids. CDR3 coding DNA: TGTGCCAGCAGCTTTGCGACCGGGACTACCCTCCACAATGAGCAGTTCTTC. It is translated as CASSFATGTTLHNEQFF.

This clonotype occurred a few times. The CDR3 loop reads CATSRQNSETQYF. For the CDR3, the DNA is TGTGCCACCAGCAGACAAAACTCCGAGACCCAGTACTTC. The J gene is TRBJ2-5, the V gene TRBV15, with D unresolved. CDR3 length: 13 amino acids. V was shortened by 2 bases and J by 5 bases, with 9 bases between the two germline ends. Germline values: CDR1 LNHNV, CDR2 YYDKDF (reference sequence).

This clonotype was detected many times. The chain couples TRBV5-1 to TRBJ2-7; possibly TRBD2 for D (6 bases). The germline V gene encodes CDR1 SGHRS and CDR2 YFSETQ. The V end was cut by 0 bases, the J end by 5 bases, with 12 bases between. The CDR3 loop spans 14 amino acids. The CDR3 DNA reads TGCGCCAGCAGCTTGGCCCTTGGGGGGAACGAGCAGTACTTC. It codes for CASSLALGGNEQYF. The full variable domain, completed using reference TRBV5-1 and TRBJ2-7, is KAGVTQTPRYLIKTRGQQVTLSCSPISGHRSVSWYQQTPGQGLQFLFEYFSETQRNKGNFPGRFSGRQFSNSRSEMNVSTLELGDSALYLCASSLALGGNEQYFGPGTRLTVT.

This clonotype occurred many times. The V and J genes are TRBV20-1 and TRBJ2-2; D is uncertain. Between the trimmed V and J ends, which lost 3 bases and 1 base, there was a span of 6 bases. CDR1 and CDR2 (germline): DFQATT, SNEGSKA (reference sequence). The CDR3 spans 13 residues. CDR3 residues: CSASRENTGELFF. CDR3 nucleotides: TGCAGTGCTAGTCGAGAGAACACCGGGGAGCTGTTTTTT.

The V call is TRBV25-1, the J call TRBJ1-5; TRBD1 agrees at 8 bases. Per germline, CDR1 MGHDK and CDR2 SYGVNS. The ends lost 4 bases at V and 7 bases at J; junction bases unmatched: 12. The CDR3 has 16 residues. CDR3 region: CASSVAWGRGQQPQHF. The DNA for the CDR3 is TGTGCCAGCAGTGTCGCCTGGGGCAGGGGGCAACAGCCCCAGCATTTT. The entire variable domain, with the rest obtained from reference TRBV25-1 and TRBJ1-5, is as follows: EADIYQTPRYLVIGTGKKITLECSQTMGHDKMYWYQQDPGMELHLIHYSYGVNSTEKGDLSSESTVSRIRTEHFPLTLESARPSHTSQYLCASSVAWGRGQQPQHFGDGTRLSIL.

This clonotype occurred many times. This chain joins TRBV7-6 and TRBJ2-5; TRBD1 or TRBD2 may be the D gene (7 bases each). Between the trimmed V and J ends, which lost 3 bases and 9 bases, there was a span of 23 bases. The germline V gene encodes CDR1 SGHVS and CDR2 FNYEAQ. This CDR3 spans 16 amino acids. The CDR3 nucleotides read TGTGCCAGCAGCTTGAAAAGGGAGGGCAGGGGGGCGTCCCAGTACTTC. Its protein product is CASSLKREGRGASQYF.